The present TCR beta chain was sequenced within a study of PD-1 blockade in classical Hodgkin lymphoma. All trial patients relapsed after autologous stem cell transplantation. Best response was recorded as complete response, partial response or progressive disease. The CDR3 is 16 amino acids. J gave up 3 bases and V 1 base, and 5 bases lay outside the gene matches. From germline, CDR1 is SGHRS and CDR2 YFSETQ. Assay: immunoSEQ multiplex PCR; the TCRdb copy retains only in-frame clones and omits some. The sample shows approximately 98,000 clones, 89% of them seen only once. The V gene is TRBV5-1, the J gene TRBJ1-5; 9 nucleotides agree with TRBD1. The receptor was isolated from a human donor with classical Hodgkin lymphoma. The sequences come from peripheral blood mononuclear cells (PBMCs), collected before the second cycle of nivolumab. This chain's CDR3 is CASSLRDRAHNQPQHF. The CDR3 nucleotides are TGCGCCAGCAGCTTGAGGGACAGGGCTCACAATCAGCCCCAGCATTTT. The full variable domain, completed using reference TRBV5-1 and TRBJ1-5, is KAGVTQTPRYLIKTRGQQVTLSCSPISGHRSVSWYQQTPGQGLQFLFEYFSETQRNKGNFPGRFSGRQFSNSRSEMNVSTLELGDSALYLCASSLRDRAHNQPQHFGDGTRLSIL.